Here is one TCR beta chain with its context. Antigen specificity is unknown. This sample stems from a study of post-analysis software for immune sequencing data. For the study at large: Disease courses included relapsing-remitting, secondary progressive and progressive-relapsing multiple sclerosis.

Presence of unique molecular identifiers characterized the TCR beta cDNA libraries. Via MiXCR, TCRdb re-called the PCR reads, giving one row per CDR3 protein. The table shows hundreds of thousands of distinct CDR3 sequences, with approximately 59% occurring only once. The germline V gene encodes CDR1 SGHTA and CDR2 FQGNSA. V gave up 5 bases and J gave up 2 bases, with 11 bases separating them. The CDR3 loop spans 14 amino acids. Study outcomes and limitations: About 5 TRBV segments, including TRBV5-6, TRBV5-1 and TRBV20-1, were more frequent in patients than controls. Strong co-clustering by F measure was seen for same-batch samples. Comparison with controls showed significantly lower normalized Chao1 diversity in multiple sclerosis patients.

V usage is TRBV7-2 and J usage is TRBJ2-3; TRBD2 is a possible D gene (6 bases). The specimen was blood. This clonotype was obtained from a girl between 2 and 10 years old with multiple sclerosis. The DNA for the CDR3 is TGTGCCAGCAGCAGGGACTTTTACACAGATACGCAGTATTTT. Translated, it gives CASSRDFYTDTQYF.